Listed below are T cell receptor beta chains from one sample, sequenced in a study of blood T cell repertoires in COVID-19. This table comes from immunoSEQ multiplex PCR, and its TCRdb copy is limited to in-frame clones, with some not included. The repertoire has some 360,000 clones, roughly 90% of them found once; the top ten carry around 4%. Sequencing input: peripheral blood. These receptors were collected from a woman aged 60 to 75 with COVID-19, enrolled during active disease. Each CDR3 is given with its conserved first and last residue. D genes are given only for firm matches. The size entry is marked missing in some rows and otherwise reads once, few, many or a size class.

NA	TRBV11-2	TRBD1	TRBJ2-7	TGTGCCAGCAGCTGGGACAGGGCCTACGAGCAGTACTTC	CASSWDRAYEQYF
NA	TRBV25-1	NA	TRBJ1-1	TGTGCCAGCAGTGAATTGGAGCCCCGGGGTGAAGCTTTCTTT	CASSELEPRGEAFF
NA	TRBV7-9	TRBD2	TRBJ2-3	TGTGCCAGCAGCTCGCGGACTAGCGGGAACACAGATACGCAGTATTTT	CASSSRTSGNTDTQYF
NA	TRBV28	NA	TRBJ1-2	TGTGCCAGCAGTACGACAGTCTATGGCTACACCTTC	CASSTTVYGYTF
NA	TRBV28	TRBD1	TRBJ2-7	TGTGCCAGCAGAAAAACCGGGACAGGACTCTACGAGCAGTACTTC	CASRKTGTGLYEQYF
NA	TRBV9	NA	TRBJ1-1	TGTGCCAGCAGCGTGTTGGAGAACTTGAACACTGAAGCTTTCTTT	CASSVLENLNTEAFF
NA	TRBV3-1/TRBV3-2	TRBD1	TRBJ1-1	TGTGCCAGCAGCCCCAGACAGGGGTTTAAAGCTTTCTTT	CASSPRQGFKAFF
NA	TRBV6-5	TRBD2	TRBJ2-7	TGTGCCAGCAGTTACTCGGGGACTAGCGGAGCTTACGAGCAGTACTTC	CASSYSGTSGAYEQYF
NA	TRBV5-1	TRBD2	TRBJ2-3	TGCGCCAGCAGCCCCCTCCAGCGGGGGGCCACAGATACGCAGTATTTT	CASSPLQRGATDTQYF
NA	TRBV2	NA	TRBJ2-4	TGTGCCAGCAGTGAAGGGCATTCCAAAAACATTCAGTACTTC	CASSEGHSKNIQYF
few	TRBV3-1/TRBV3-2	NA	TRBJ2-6	TGTGCCAGCAGCCCCTTGTACTCTGGGGCCAACGTCCTGACTTTC	CASSPLYSGANVLTF
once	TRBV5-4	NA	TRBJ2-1	TGTGCCAGCAGCCCACAGGCAAGGAATGAGCAGTTCTTC	CASSPQARNEQFF
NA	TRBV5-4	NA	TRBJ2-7	TGTGCCAGCAGCTTGGACAGATCCTACGAGCAGTACTTC	CASSLDRSYEQYF
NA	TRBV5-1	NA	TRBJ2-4	TGCGCCAGCAGCTTGGCCCTGGGGACTGATTTAGCCAAAAACATTCAGTACTTC	CASSLALGTDLAKNIQYF
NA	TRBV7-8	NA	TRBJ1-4	TGTGCCAGCAGCTTGCGGGGGAGGGACGAAAAACTGTTTTTT	CASSLRGRDEKLFF
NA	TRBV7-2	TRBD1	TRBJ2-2	TGTGCCAGCAGCCTAGCCGGACAGGAGAACACCGGGGAGCTGTTTTTT	CASSLAGQENTGELFF
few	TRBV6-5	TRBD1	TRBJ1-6	TGTGCCAGCAGTCGGGACAGGGGGAATTCACCCCTCCACTTT	CASSRDRGNSPLHF
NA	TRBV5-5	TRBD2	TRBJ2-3	TGTGCCAGCAGCAGTGTTGGACTAGCGGTGTCGGATACGCAGTATTTT	CASSSVGLAVSDTQYF
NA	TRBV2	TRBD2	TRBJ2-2	TGTGCCAGCAGGCCCATTTCCAGCGGGGTTACCGGGGAGCTGTTTTTT	CASRPISSGVTGELFF
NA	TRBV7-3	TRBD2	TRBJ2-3	TGTGCCAGCAGCTCGACTAGCGGGGGAGGCACAGATACGCAGTATTTT	CASSSTSGGGTDTQYF
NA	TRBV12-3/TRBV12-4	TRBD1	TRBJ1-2	TGTGCCAGCAGTCCAACAGGGGGCCATGGCTACACCTTC	CASSPTGGHGYTF
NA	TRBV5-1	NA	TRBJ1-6	TGCGCCAGCAGCTTGGTAGTCAGGAGGTTTGGAAATTCACCCCTCCACTTT	CASSLVVRRFGNSPLHF
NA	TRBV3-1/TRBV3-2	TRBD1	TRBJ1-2	TGTGCCAGCAGCCAAGCCTGGGACAGTAAGGCTAACTATGGCTACACCTTC	CASSQAWDSKANYGYTF
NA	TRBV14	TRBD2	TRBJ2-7	TGTGCCAGCAGCCAAGGTGGTAGCGGGGGGTACGAGCAGTACTTC	CASSQGGSGGYEQYF
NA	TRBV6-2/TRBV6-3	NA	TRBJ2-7	TGTGCCAGCAGTTTTCAGAAATACGAGCAGTACTTC	CASSFQKYEQYF
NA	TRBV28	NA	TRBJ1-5	TGTGCCAGCAGTTTAAAAGGAGGGGCGAAGAAGCCCCAGCATTTT	CASSLKGGAKKPQHF
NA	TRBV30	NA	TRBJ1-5	TGTGCCTGGAGGATCCAGGGAGGTAACAATCAGCCCCAGCATTTT	CAWRIQGGNNQPQHF
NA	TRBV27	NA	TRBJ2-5	TGTGCCAGCAGTGTAGGACAGATCTACCAAGAGACCCAGTACTTC	CASSVGQIYQETQYF
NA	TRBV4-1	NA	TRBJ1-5	TGCGCCAGCAGCCAAGATTTGATATCAGGGGGCAATCAGCCCCAGCATTTT	CASSQDLISGGNQPQHF
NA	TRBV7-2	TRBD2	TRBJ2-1	TGTGCCAGCAGTAGCGGGGGGGCTTTTGAGCAGTTCTTC	CASSSGGAFEQFF
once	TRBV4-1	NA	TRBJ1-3	TGCGCCAGCAGCCAAGATGTAACAGGGTTGGAAGGAAACACCATATATTTT	CASSQDVTGLEGNTIYF
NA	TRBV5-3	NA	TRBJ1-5	TGTGCCAGAAGCTTGGGGGTGGACATCCAAGGGGATAGCAATCAGCCCCAGCATTTT	CARSLGVDIQGDSNQPQHF
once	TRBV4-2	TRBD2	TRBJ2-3	TGTGCCAGCAGTTTGGGACTAGCGGTATCAGATACGCAGTATTTT	CASSLGLAVSDTQYF
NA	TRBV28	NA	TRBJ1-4	TGTGCCAGCACCGAGGACAGAGCCAATGAAAAACTGTTTTTT	CASTEDRANEKLFF
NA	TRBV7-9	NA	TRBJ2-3	TGTGCCAGCAGCCCTTTCACAGATACGCAGTATTTT	CASSPFTDTQYF
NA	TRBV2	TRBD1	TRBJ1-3	TGTGCCAGCAGTGGACAGGGGATGGGGCGTGGAAACACCATATATTTT	CASSGQGMGRGNTIYF
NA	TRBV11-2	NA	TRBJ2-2	TGTGCCAGCAGCTTAGACTACAGGACCCATCCCGGGGAGCTGTTTTTT	CASSLDYRTHPGELFF
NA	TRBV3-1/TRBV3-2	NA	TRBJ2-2	TGTGCCAGCAGCGGAGGACTCTCCGGGGAGCTGTTTTTT	CASSGGLSGELFF
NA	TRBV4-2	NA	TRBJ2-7	TGTGCCAGCAGCAAACAGGGTCCCGAGCAGTACTTC	CASSKQGPEQYF
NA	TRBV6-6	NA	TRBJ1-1	TGTGCCAGCAGTTACGAAGGCAGGCTTGAAGCTTTCTTT	CASSYEGRLEAFF
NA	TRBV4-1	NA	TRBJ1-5	TGCGCCAGCAGCCATGGGCCCAATCGGCCCCAGCATTTT	CASSHGPNRPQHF
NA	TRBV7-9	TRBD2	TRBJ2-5	TGTGCCAGCAGCTTAAGAAAGACTAGCGGGACTTGGGAGACCCAGTACTTC	CASSLRKTSGTWETQYF
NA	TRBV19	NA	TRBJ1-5	TGTGCCAGTAGTATAACAGGCCCGTGGTCGCCCCAGCATTTT	CASSITGPWSPQHF
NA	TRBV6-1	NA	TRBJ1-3	TGTGCCAGCAGTGATCCGGGACTCCACTCTGGAAACACCATATATTTT	CASSDPGLHSGNTIYF
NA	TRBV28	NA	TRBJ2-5	TGTGCCAGCAGTTTTAACCGGGGCGGAGGGGAGACCCAGTACTTC	CASSFNRGGGETQYF
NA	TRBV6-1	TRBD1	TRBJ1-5	TGTGCCAGCAGTGGCCGCGGGAAGGGGGCGGGATATAGCAATCAGCCCCAGCATTTT	CASSGRGKGAGYSNQPQHF
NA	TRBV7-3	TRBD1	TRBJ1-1	TGTGCCAGCAGCGCCAGACAGGGTGTGAACACTGAAGCTTTCTTT	CASSARQGVNTEAFF
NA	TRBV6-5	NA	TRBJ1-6	TGTGCCAGCAGTTACCAACAGTCCTATAATTCACCCCTCCACTTT	CASSYQQSYNSPLHF
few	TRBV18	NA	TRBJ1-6	TGTGCCAGCTCACCCCCGGGAGGGGGTAATTCACCCCTCCACTTT	CASSPPGGGNSPLHF
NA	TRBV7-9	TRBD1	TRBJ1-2	TGTGCCAGCAGCTTAGACAGGGGCTATGGCTACACCTTC	CASSLDRGYGYTF
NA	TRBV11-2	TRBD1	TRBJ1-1	TGTGCCAGCAGCACGGGACAGGGAATGAACACTGAAGCTTTCTTT	CASSTGQGMNTEAFF
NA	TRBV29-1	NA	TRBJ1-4	TGCAGCGTTGTCGACAGCCAGAATGAAAAACTGTTTTTT	CSVVDSQNEKLFF
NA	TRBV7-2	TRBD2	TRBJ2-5	TGTGCCAGCAGTCGCCTCACTAGCGGGGGCTCGAAAACCGGGAACCAGTACTTC	CASSRLTSGGSKTGNQYF